This TCR beta chain was sequenced for a study of T cells after yellow fever vaccination. Study-level information: In the case of low-cell-number fractions, SMART-Seq v4 Ultra Low Input was used for preparation.

5'RACE template switching produced TCR cDNA carrying a universal primer site and UMIs. TCRdb reprocessed the 5' RACE reads with MiXCR, giving one entry per CDR3 protein. The sample contains hundreds of thousands of distinct CDR3 sequences, approximately 15% of which appear only once. Study results and caveats: Across the CD4 and CD8 compartments, a small share of clonotypes was present in both.

To note about this clonotype: Its antigen is as yet unknown.

The junction had 16 bases not matched to a gene; V was cut back by 2 bases and J by 4 bases. The CDR3 sequence is 19 residues long. The germline gives CDR1 SGHNT, CDR2 YYREEE (reference sequence). This chain uses TRBV5-4 with TRBJ2-1; 9 bases align to TRBD1. The sequences come from PBMCs, collected on the day of the yellow fever booster vaccination. The receptor comes from a man aged 30 to 45 who received the YFV17D yellow fever vaccine. The CDR3: CASSFGAGQGLSVYNEQFF. The CDR3 DNA sequence: TGTGCCAGCAGCTTTGGGGCGGGACAGGGACTATCCGTTTACAATGAGCAGTTCTTC. The full variable domain, in which reference TRBV5-4 and TRBJ2-1 provide the parts outside the CDR3, is ETGVTQSPTHLIKTRGQQVTLRCSSQSGHNTVSWYQQALGQGPQFIFQYYREEENGRGNFPPRFSGLQFPNYSSELNVNALELDDSALYLCASSFGAGQGLSVYNEQFFGPGTRLTVL.